The 31 T cell receptor beta chains reported below all come from one sample, sequenced in a study of neurological immune-mediated disorders. TCRdb redid the calling of the 5' RACE reads with MiXCR, one entry per CDR3 protein. The table records 70,000 to 95,000 distinct CDR3 sequences, about 13% of them present only once. The time point: longitudinal time-point 2. The specimen sequenced was PBMCs. The source of these receptors is a female donor with HTLV-1-associated myelopathy (HAM/TSP).

This clonotype was observed many times. This chain joins TRBV5-1 and TRBJ2-3; D may be TRBD2 (6 bases). Between the trimmed V and J ends, which lost 4 bases and 1 base, there was a span of 10 bases. This CDR3 is 14 amino acids long. Germline V lookup: CDR1 SGHRS, CDR2 YFSETQ. The CDR3 is CASSVPGGTDTQYF. CDR3 DNA: TGCGCCAGCAGCGTCCCGGGAGGCACAGATACGCAGTATTTT.

Ten or more counts support this clonotype. In nucleotides, the CDR3 is TGCGCCAGCAGCCAACTGGGGGCGGCCACTGAAGCTTTCTTT. Translating gives CASSQLGAATEAFF. The V gene is TRBV5-1, the J gene TRBJ1-1; D perhaps matches TRBD1 (6 bases). The CDR3 contains 14 residues. In germline, CDR1 is SGHRS, CDR2 YFSETQ. The V end lost 4 bases, the J end lost 4 bases, and 14 bases lay between the germline ends.

This clonotype showed up many times. This chain uses TRBV20-1 with TRBJ2-7; D perhaps matches TRBD1 (5 bases). CDR1 and CDR2 (germline): DFQATT, SNEGSKA (reference sequence). V gave up 1 base and J gave up 4 bases, with 14 bases separating them. This CDR3 is 14 amino acids long. The CDR3 sequence is CSARGGAAGYEQYF. In DNA form, the CDR3 reads TGCAGTGCTAGAGGTGGGGCTGCTGGGTACGAGCAGTACTTC.

This clonotype showed up just a few times. The genes are TRBV20-1 and TRBJ2-3, with D tentatively TRBD1 (5 bases). The CDR3 length is 14 residues. The V gene's germline CDR1 is DFQATT and CDR2 SNEGSKA (reference sequence). V was clipped by 3 bases and J by 0 bases, with 10 bases between them. The DNA of the CDR3 is TGCAGTGCTAGTGGACAACCGAGCACAGATACGCAGTATTTT. It translates to CSASGQPSTDTQYF.

Ten or more counts support this clonotype. V is TRBV20-1 and J is TRBJ2-5, with a tentative D call TRBD1 (5 bases). Trimming took off 4 bases at V and 4 bases at J, with 10 bases between the two ends. The CDR3 runs to 12 residues. Germline V gene data show CDR1 as DFQATT and CDR2 as SNEGSKA (reference sequence). The CDR3 region is CSATIGVETQYF. The CDR3 DNA reads as TGCAGTGCTACGATAGGGGTAGAGACCCAGTACTTC.

This clonotype was observed at least ten times. The rearrangement uses TRBV6-2 or TRBV6-3 and TRBJ2-2; no definite D call. V lost 4 bases to trimming and J lost 3 bases, with 6 bases between them. The CDR3 is made up of 13 amino acids. The germline V gene encodes CDR1 MNHEY and CDR2 SVGEGT. The CDR3 spells CASSLRHTGELFF. The DNA for the CDR3 is TGTGCCAGCAGTTTAAGACACACCGGGGAGCTGTTTTTT.

This clonotype was observed many times. The V and J genes are TRBV27 and TRBJ2-7, with 11 bases fitting TRBD1. Germline V gene data show CDR1 as MNHEY and CDR2 as SMNVEV (reference sequence). The CDR3 sequence is 14 residues long. Trimming at V came to 6 bases and at J to 3 bases, leaving 4 bases not matched to a gene. This CDR3 reads CASSTGQGVYEQYF. CDR3 DNA: TGTGCCAGCAGCACGGGACAGGGGGTCTACGAGCAGTACTTC.

This clonotype occurred many times. DNA of the CDR3: TGCGCCAGCAGCCAAGGACAGAGCACAGATACGCAGTATTTT. Translating gives CASSQGQSTDTQYF. The V call is TRBV4-1, the J call TRBJ2-3; D might be TRBD1 (5 bases). V lost 1 base and J 0 bases, leaving 5 bases between the germline ends. The CDR3 has 14 residues. The germline gives CDR1 MGHRA, CDR2 YSYEKL.

This clonotype was seen ten or more times. This sequence joins TRBV5-5 and TRBJ2-3; D not resolved. Germline CDR1 reads SGHKS; CDR2 reads YYEKEE (reference sequence). With 4 bases removed from V and 6 bases from J, the gap between germline ends came to 9 bases. The CDR3 is 12 residues long. The CDR3 loop is CASSPPADTQYF. The CDR3, as DNA: TGTGCCAGCAGCCCCCCCGCGGATACGCAGTATTTT.

Ten or more counts support this clonotype. In nucleotides, the CDR3 is TGTGCCAGCAGTCCCGTCTCAAGCTCCTATAATTCACCCCTCCACTTT. Encoded protein: CASSPVSSSYNSPLHF. This chain links TRBV5-6 with TRBJ1-6; no firm D call. Germline CDR1 reads SGHDT; CDR2 reads YYEEEE. The V end was cut by 5 bases, the J end by 0 bases, with 12 bases between. This CDR3 has 16 residues.

This clonotype was detected ten times or more. The J gene is TRBJ2-1, the V gene TRBV12-3 or TRBV12-4, with 7 bases identical to TRBD2. V was pared by 2 bases and J by 10 bases, with 5 bases of the junction left unmatched. CDR3 size: 13 residues. This chain's CDR3 is CASSLSPRGEQFF. Written as DNA, the CDR3 is TGTGCCAGCAGTTTATCCCCGCGGGGGGAGCAGTTCTTC.

Concerning this clonotype: A clone one base away is much larger, so this may be a read error. The chain is built from TRBV20-1 and TRBJ2-5; TRBD2 might be the D (6 bases). The CDR3 runs to 13 residues. Germline V gene sequence: CDR1 DFQATT, CDR2 SNEGSKA (reference sequence). CDR3 in amino acids: CSAGESGEETQYF. The CDR3 DNA is TGCAGTGCTGGAGAGTCGGGGGAAGAGACCCAGTACTTC.

Comments on this clonotype: A much larger clone is a single base away; this may be a read error. The gene calls are TRBV7-8 and TRBJ2-6, with a possible D match to TRBD1 (5 bases). Per the germline V gene, CDR1 is SGHVS and CDR2 is FQNEAQ. V was cut by 3 bases and J by 0 bases, with 12 bases left in between. This CDR3 comprises 17 residues. The CDR3 DNA follows: TGTGCCAGCAGCTTTGGGGCAGCTGGCTCTGGGGCCAACGTCCTGACTTTC. This encodes CASSFGAAGSGANVLTF.

This clonotype occurred many times. V usage is TRBV10-2 and J usage is TRBJ2-5; D possibly corresponds to TRBD1 (6 bases). CDR3 length: 13 amino acids. Trimming removed 3 bases from V and 7 bases from J, with 12 bases in between. Germline V gene data show CDR1 as WSHSY and CDR2 as SAAADI. CDR3 in amino acids: CASSDPRGTTQYF. The CDR3 DNA is TGCGCCAGCAGTGACCCGAGGGGGACGACCCAGTACTTC.

The gene calls are TRBV6-6 and TRBJ1-1, with D possibly being TRBD1 (5 bases). Germline CDR1 is MNHNY and CDR2 is SVGAGI (reference sequence). Between the trimmed V and J ends, which lost 6 bases and 0 bases, there was a span of 8 bases. The CDR3 is 13 residues long. The CDR3 nucleotides read TGTGCCAGCAGCCGACAGTTGAACACTGAAGCTTTCTTT. Its translation is CASSRQLNTEAFF.

As regards this clonotype: A much larger clone differs from this one at a single base, so this may be a read error. In DNA form, the CDR3 reads TGTGCCAGCAGCTCCCTCCCGACTCCGAACACCGGGGAGCTGTTTTTT. It is translated as CASSSLPTPNTGELFF. The chain uses TRBV7-8 and TRBJ2-2; D uncertain. V was trimmed by 4 bases and J by 0 bases, leaving 12 bases between them. Germline values: CDR1 SGHVS, CDR2 FQNEAQ. The CDR3 consists of 16 residues.

In its sample, this clonotype was seen many times. V and J are TRBV25-1 and TRBJ2-3; 8 nucleotides match TRBD1. J gave up 1 base and V 1 base, and 16 bases lay outside the gene matches. Germline V gene data show CDR1 as MGHDK and CDR2 as SYGVNS. The CDR3 is made up of 20 amino acids. The CDR3 sequence: CASSEWTGSRSTRGTDTQYF. CDR3 DNA: TGTGCCAGCAGTGAATGGACAGGGAGTCGTTCCACACGGGGCACAGATACGCAGTATTTT.

This chain links TRBV18 with TRBJ1-1; D is uncertain. CDR3 length equals 19 residues. The germline gives CDR1 KGHSH, CDR2 LQKENI. Trimming removed 2 bases from V and 5 bases from J, with 27 bases in between. The CDR3 loop reads CASSPGRRPQAPLGTEAFF. CDR3 DNA sequence: TGTGCCAGCTCACCAGGACGTCGTCCTCAGGCCCCTCTTGGGACTGAAGCTTTCTTT. Full variable domain (rest looked up from reference TRBV18 and TRBJ1-1): NAGVMQNPRHLVRRRGQEARLRCSPMKGHSHVYWYRQLPEEGLKFMVYLQKENIIDESGMPKERFSAEFPKEGPSILRIQQVVRGDSAAYFCASSPGRRPQAPLGTEAFFGQGTRLTVV.

As regards this clonotype: This may be a read error: a much more frequent sequence differs by one nucleotide. The chain combines TRBV20-1 with TRBJ2-5; 7 bases fit TRBD2. The germline V gene has CDR1 DFQATT and CDR2 SNEGSKA (reference sequence). CDR3 size: 13 residues. Trimming cost V 7 bases and J 3 bases; bases outside gene matches: 8. The CDR3 bases are TGCAGTGTTGAGGCTAGCGGAAAAGAGACCCAGTACTTC. This translates into CSVEASGKETQYF.

The sample holds many counts of this clonotype. The V call is TRBV28, the J call TRBJ2-1; TRBD1 matches 9 bases. The CDR3 runs 15 residues. V was pared by 4 bases and J by 4 bases, with 5 bases of the junction left unmatched. Germline values: CDR1 MDHEN, CDR2 SYDVKM. The chain's CDR3 is CASSSGTGHYNEQFF. CDR3 in DNA: TGTGCCAGCAGTTCCGGGACAGGGCATTACAATGAGCAGTTCTTC.

This clonotype was detected ten times or more. The rearrangement joins TRBV15 to TRBJ2-3; D is unclear. V lost 3 bases and J lost 0, with 4 bases in between. The CDR3 sequence is 13 residues long. Germline values: CDR1 LNHNV, CDR2 YYDKDF (reference sequence). The CDR3 sequence is CATSRRSTDTQYF. Written as DNA, the CDR3 is TGTGCCACCAGCAGGAGAAGCACAGATACGCAGTATTTT.

Many counts were recorded for this clonotype. The genes are TRBV6-5 and TRBJ2-7, with TRBD1 as a possible D gene (6 bases). Germline CDR1 and CDR2: MNHEY and SVGAGI. The CDR3 runs to 14 residues. The V end lost 8 bases, the J end lost 0 bases, and 14 bases lay between the germline ends. The CDR3 reads CASGLTGPSYEQYF. The DNA of the CDR3 is TGTGCCAGCGGCTTAACAGGGCCCTCCTACGAGCAGTACTTC.

This clonotype was observed a few times. The chain links TRBV29-1 to TRBJ2-7; the D is unclear. V lost 2 bases and J lost 4, with 6 bases in between. The V gene's germline CDR1 is SQVTM and CDR2 ANQGSEA. The CDR3 is 11 residues long. CDR3 DNA sequence: TGCAGCGTTGAATCGGTTTACGAGCAGTACTTC. Its protein product is CSVESVYEQYF.

This clonotype has at least ten counts. The chain is built from TRBV11-2 and TRBJ2-5; the D gene is possibly TRBD2 (6 bases). This CDR3 has 14 amino acids. Germline lookup yields CDR1 SGHAT and CDR2 FQNNGV. V dropped 5 bases and J dropped 9 bases, with 19 bases sitting between them. The CDR3 nucleotides are TGTGCCAGCAGCAAACCCGCGGGGACCAGCGCCCAGTACTTC. Protein product: CASSKPAGTSAQYF.

This clonotype occurred a few times. The V gene is TRBV20-1, the J gene TRBJ2-5, with no clear D. Germline V gives CDR1 DFQATT, CDR2 SNEGSKA (reference sequence). The V end lost 1 base, the J end lost 2 bases, and 11 bases lay between the germline ends. CDR3 length: 14 residues. CDR3 DNA: TGCAGTGCTAGAGGTGGGGTGCTACAAGAGACCCAGTACTTC. It is translated as CSARGGVLQETQYF.

This clonotype has at least ten counts. The gene calls are TRBV7-3 and TRBJ1-2; the match to TRBD1 covers 10 bases. V was pared by 6 bases and J by 4 bases, with 5 bases of the junction left unmatched. Germline-derived CDR1 and CDR2 are SGHTA and FQGTGA. The CDR3 totals 14 residues. CDR3 nucleotides: TGTGCCAGCAGGACAGGGGGCTCTGTCTATGGCTACACCTTC. Protein: CASRTGGSVYGYTF. Supplemented by reference TRBV7-3 and TRBJ1-2, the full variable domain reads GAGVSQTPSNKVTEKGKYVELRCDPISGHTALYWYRQSLGQGPEFLIYFQGTGAADDSGLPNDRFFAVRPEGSVSTLKIQRTERGDSAVYLCASRTGGSVYGYTFGSGTRLTVV.

This clonotype was counted at least ten times. This chain connects TRBV6-2 or TRBV6-3 to TRBJ2-4; no definite D call. The germline gives CDR1 MNHEY, CDR2 SVGEGT. This CDR3 is built from 14 residues. The V gene lost 8 bases and the J gene lost 0 bases, with 11 bases spanning the gap. CDR3 loop: CASVEDLAKNIQYF. DNA for the CDR3: TGTGCCAGCGTGGAAGATTTAGCCAAAAACATTCAGTACTTC.

This clonotype was found many times. The chain employs TRBV20-1 and TRBJ2-5; maybe TRBD2 (6 bases). The CDR3 is made up of 13 amino acids. Germline CDR1 and CDR2: DFQATT and SNEGSKA (reference sequence). V shed 5 bases and J shed 1 base, with 11 bases lying between them. The CDR3 spells CSAGRGSQETQYF. The CDR3 DNA follows: TGCAGTGCTGGACGGGGGAGCCAAGAGACCCAGTACTTC.

This clonotype was found many times. This chain connects TRBV12-3 or TRBV12-4 to TRBJ2-3; D is possibly TRBD2 (5 bases). The CDR3 length is 15 residues. The ends were cut back, 6 bases at V and 2 bases at J, with 15 bases in the middle. CDR3 in DNA: TGTGCCAGCAGCAGCTTTCTGGGAGCCACAGATACGCAGTATTTT. Its protein is CASSSFLGATDTQYF.

There are many counts of this clonotype. This chain links TRBV5-1 with TRBJ2-1; tentative D call: TRBD2 (6 bases). The germline V gene has CDR1 SGHRS and CDR2 YFSETQ. This CDR3 spans 14 amino acids. V lost 5 bases, J lost 7 bases, and 16 bases lay in between. The CDR3 sequence is CASRGGVVGNEQFF. The CDR3 region has the DNA TGCGCCAGCAGGGGGGGAGTAGTGGGTAATGAGCAGTTCTTC.

The sample holds many counts of this clonotype. The gene calls are TRBV7-2 and TRBJ2-7; D ambiguous. V lost 6 bases, J lost 3 bases, and 6 bases lay in between. The CDR3 runs 11 residues. The germline CDR1 and CDR2 sequences are SGHTA and FQGNSA. CDR3 sequence: CASRPLYEQYF. The CDR3 region has the DNA TGTGCCAGCAGACCACTCTACGAGCAGTACTTC.